Given below is one T cell receptor beta chain in context. Its antigen is not known. This record comes from a study of cytomegalovirus exposure and HLA in healthy donors. Regarding the study as a whole: The study labeled 150 or so TCR beta chains cytomegalovirus-associated. Three chains linked to CMV were shown in vitro to be specific for CMV antigens.

Clones were sequenced by immunoSEQ multiplex PCR, and TCRdb holds only the in-frame ones, with some missing. The sample comprises approximately 200,000 clones, roughly 77% of which are singletons, and less than 1.5% rests with the top ten. Germline V lookup: CDR1 SGDLS, CDR2 YYNGEE. CDR3 length: 15 amino acids. Between the trimmed V and J ends, which lost 0 bases and 4 bases, there was a span of 14 bases. This sequence originates from a woman in her 30s in good health and CMV-seronegative. Sequencing was done on a sample of PBMCs. This rearrangement joins TRBV9 to TRBJ2-7; weak D call: TRBD1 (5 bases). The CDR3 DNA follows: TGTGCCAGCAGCGTAGAGGCAGGGTACTTTTACGAGCAGTACTTC. Translating gives CASSVEAGYFYEQYF.